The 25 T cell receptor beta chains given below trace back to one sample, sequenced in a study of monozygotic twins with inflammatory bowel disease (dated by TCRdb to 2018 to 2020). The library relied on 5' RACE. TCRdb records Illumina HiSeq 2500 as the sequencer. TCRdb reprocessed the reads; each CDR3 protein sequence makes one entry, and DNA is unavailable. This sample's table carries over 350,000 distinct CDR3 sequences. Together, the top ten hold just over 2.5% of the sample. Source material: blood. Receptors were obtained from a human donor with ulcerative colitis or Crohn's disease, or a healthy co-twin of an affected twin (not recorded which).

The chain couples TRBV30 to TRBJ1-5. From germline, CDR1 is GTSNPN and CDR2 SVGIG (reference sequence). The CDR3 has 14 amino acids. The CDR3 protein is CAWNAGLQNQPQHF.

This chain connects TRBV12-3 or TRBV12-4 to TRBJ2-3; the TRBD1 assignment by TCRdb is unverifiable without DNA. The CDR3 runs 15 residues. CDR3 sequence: CASSLRQISTDTQYF.

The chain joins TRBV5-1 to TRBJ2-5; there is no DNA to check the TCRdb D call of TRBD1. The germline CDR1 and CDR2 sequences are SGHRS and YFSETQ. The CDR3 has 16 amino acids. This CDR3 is CASSLWGQGHQETQYF.

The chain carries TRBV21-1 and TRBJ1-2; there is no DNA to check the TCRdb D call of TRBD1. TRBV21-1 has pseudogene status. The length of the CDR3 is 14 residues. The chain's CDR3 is CASSKGDRGYGYTF.

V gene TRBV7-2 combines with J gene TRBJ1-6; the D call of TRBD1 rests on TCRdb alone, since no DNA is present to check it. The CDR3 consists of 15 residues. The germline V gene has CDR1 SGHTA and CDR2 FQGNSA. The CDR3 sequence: CASSLVTGGNSPLHF.

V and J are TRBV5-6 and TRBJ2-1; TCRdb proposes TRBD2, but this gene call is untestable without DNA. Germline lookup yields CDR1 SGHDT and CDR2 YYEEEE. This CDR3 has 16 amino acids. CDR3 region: CASSFRLAGGYNEQFF.

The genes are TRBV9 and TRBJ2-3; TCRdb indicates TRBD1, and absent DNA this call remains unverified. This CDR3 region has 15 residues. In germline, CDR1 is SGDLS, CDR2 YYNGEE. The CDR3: CASTLGQGASDTQYF.

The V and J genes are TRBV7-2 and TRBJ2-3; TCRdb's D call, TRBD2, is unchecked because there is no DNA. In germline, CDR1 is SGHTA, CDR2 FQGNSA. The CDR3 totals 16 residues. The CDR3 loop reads CASSSLAGGQTDTQYF. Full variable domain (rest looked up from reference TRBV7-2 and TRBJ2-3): GAGVSQSPSNKVTEKGKDVELRCDPISGHTALYWYRQSLGQGLEFLIYFQGNSAPDKSGLPSDRFSAERTGGSVSTLTIQRTQQEDSAVYLCASSSLAGGQTDTQYFGPGTRLTVL.

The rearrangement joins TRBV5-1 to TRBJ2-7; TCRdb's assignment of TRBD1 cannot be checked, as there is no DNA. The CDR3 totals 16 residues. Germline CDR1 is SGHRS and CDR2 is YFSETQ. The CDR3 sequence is CASSLGQGAISYEQYF.

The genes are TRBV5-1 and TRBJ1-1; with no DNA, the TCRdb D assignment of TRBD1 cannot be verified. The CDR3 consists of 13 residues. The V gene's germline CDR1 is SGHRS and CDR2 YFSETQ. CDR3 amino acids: CASSPGTATPAFF. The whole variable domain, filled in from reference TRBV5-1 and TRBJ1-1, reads KAGVTQTPRYLIKTRGQQVTLSCSPISGHRSVSWYQQTPGQGLQFLFEYFSETQRNKGNFPGRFSGRQFSNSRSEMNVSTLELGDSALYLCASSPGTATPAFFGQGTRLTVV.

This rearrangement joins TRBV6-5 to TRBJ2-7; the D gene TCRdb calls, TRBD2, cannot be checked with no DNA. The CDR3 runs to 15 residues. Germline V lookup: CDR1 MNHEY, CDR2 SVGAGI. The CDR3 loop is CASSWTSGDFYEQYF.

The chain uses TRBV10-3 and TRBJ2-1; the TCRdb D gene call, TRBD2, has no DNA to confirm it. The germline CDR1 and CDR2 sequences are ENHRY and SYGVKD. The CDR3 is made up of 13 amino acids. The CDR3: CAIAETSGGGEFF.

The CDR3 sequence is CASSQESTGRYEQYF. The chain carries TRBV4-1 and TRBJ2-7; TCRdb's D gene call, TRBD1, goes unchecked for lack of DNA. This CDR3 region has 15 residues. Germline values: CDR1 MGHRA, CDR2 YSYEKL.

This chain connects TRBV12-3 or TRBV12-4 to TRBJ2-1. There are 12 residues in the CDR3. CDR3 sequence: CASSPYYNEQFF.

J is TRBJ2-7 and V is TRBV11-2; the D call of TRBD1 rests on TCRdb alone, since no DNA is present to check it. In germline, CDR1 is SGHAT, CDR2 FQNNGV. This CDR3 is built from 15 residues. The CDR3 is CASSPGGGQGYEQYF.

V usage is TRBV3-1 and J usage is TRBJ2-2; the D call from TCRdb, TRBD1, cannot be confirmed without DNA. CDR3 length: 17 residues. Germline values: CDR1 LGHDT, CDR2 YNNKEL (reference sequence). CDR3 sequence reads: CASSQATGNADTGELFF.

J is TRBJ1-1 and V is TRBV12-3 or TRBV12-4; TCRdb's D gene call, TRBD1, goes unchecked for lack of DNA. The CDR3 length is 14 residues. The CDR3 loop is CASTLGHMNTEAFF.

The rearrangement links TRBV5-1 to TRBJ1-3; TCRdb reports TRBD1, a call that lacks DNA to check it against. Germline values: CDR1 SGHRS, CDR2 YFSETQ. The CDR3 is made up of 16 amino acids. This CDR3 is CASSFLQGLAGNTIYF.

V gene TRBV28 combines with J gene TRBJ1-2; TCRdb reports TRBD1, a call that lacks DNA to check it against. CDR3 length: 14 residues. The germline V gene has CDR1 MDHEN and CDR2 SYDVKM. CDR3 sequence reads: CASSFGGRGYGYTF.

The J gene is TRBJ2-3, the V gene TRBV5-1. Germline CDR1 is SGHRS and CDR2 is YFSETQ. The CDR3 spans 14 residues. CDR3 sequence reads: CASSHDWDTDTQYF.

CDR3: CASSGVPGPGSYEQYF. The J gene is TRBJ2-7, the V gene TRBV5-1; TCRdb proposes TRBD1, but this gene call is untestable without DNA. This CDR3 has 16 amino acids. In germline, CDR1 is SGHRS, CDR2 YFSETQ.

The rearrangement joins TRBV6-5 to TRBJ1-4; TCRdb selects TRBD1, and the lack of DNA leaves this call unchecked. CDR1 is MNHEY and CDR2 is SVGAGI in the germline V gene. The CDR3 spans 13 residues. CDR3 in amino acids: CASSFLGGEKLFF.

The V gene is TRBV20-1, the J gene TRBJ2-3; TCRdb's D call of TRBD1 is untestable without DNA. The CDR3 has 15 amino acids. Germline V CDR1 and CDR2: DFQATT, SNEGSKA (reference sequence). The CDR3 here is CSAKWGDSRTDTQYF.

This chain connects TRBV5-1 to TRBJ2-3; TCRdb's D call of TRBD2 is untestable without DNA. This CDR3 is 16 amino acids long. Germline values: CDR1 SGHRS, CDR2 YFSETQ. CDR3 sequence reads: CASSGWDGPPADTQYF.

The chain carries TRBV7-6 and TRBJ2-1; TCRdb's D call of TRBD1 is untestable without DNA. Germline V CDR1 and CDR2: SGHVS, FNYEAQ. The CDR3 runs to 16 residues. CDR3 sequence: CASSLSRQDEYNEQFF. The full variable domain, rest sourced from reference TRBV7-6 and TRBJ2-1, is GAGVSQSPRYKVTKRGQDVALRCDPISGHVSLYWYRQALGQGPEFLTYFNYEAQQDKSGLPNDRFSAERPEGSISTLTIQRTEQRDSAMYRCASSLSRQDEYNEQFFGPGTRLTVL.